The text below deals with one T cell receptor beta chain. The sample comes from a study of T cell changes during pregnancy in multiple sclerosis. The method was immunoSEQ multiplex PCR; TCRdb's version includes in-frame clones alone and lacks a portion of them. The repertoire holds around 97,000 clones, roughly nine tenths seen once, with roughly 0.93% in the top ten. This CDR3 region has 17 residues. Germline trimming cut 6 bases from V and 4 bases from J; bases unmatched to any gene: 13. Germline CDR1 and CDR2: SNHLY and FYNNEI. The specimen comprised peripheral blood, sampled after pregnancy. This clonotype was sampled from a female donor with multiple sclerosis, enrolled in a pregnancy study. The chain carries TRBV2 and TRBJ2-1; 9 bases map to TRBD1. This CDR3 is CASSTWGGTGIYNEQFF. CDR3 nucleotides: TGTGCCAGCAGCACCTGGGGAGGGACAGGGATATACAATGAGCAGTTCTTC.